Listed here are 17 T cell receptor beta chains from one sample, sequenced in a study of T cell repertoires in cytomegalovirus infection. Each CDR3 protein is one row after TCRdb ran MiXCR on the reads. The repertoire holds roughly 230,000 distinct CDR3 sequences, with about 23% as singletons. The sequencing sample was made of CD8+ T cells from PBMCs. These receptors originate from a human donor in good health (CMV status not recorded). Some clones in this sample may be carry-over from other donors' samples.

CDR3 DNA sequence: TGTGCCAGCAGCTTCGGGGCGACGGGGGCGGGTAGAGAGACCCAGTACTTC. Residues: CASSFGATGAGRETQYF. The chain joins TRBV7-6 to TRBJ2-5; D may correspond to TRBD1 or TRBD2 (6 bases each). V lost 3 bases and J 4 bases, leaving 21 bases between the germline ends. Germline loops: CDR1 SGHVS, CDR2 FNYEAQ. CDR3 size: 17 residues.

A few counts support this clonotype. CDR3 protein: CASSPSGADNEQFF. The CDR3 DNA is TGTGCCAGCAGCCCTAGCGGGGCAGACAATGAGCAGTTCTTC. V usage is TRBV7-9 and J usage is TRBJ2-1, with 9 bases lining up with TRBD2. The V gene end was trimmed by 5 bases and the J gene end by 5 bases; junction bases not matched to a gene: 4. The CDR3 length is 14 residues. Germline values: CDR1 SEHNR, CDR2 FQNEAQ (reference sequence).

Concerning this clonotype: Germline is not matched at one junction end, which may reflect a read error. The V and J genes are TRBV7-6 and TRBJ1-3, with D possibly being TRBD1 (6 bases). CDR1 is SGHVS, CDR2 FNYEAQ, per germline. The CDR3 is made up of 15 amino acids. CDR3 sequence reads: CASSHRDKSGNTLYF. The CDR3 region has the DNA TGTGCCAGCAGCCACCGGGACAAGTCTGGAAACACCCTATATTTT.

The chain is built from TRBV19 and TRBJ2-7, with 9 bases identical to TRBD2. CDR1 and CDR2 (germline): LNHDA, SQIVND (reference sequence). Losses at the gene ends were 4 bases for V and 4 bases for J; bases not matched to a gene: 5. The CDR3 is made up of 14 amino acids. CDR3 protein: CASSTLAGGYEQYF. CDR3 coding DNA: TGTGCCAGTAGTACCCTGGCGGGGGGGTACGAGCAGTACTTC.

This rearrangement joins TRBV7-4 to TRBJ1-1, with TRBD1 as a possible D gene (6 bases). CDR3 length: 16 amino acids. The V end lost 1 base, the J end lost 0 bases, and 12 bases lay between the germline ends. In germline, CDR1 is SGHVT, CDR2 SQSDAQ. The CDR3 DNA reads TGTGCCAGCAGCTTAGGGTGGACAGAGATGAACACTGAAGCTTTCTTT. Translating it yields CASSLGWTEMNTEAFF.

This clonotype was observed at least ten times. V usage is TRBV7-2 and J usage is TRBJ2-1; D unclear. The germline V and J ends were trimmed by 1 base and 6 bases, with 10 bases remaining between them. The V gene's germline CDR1 is SGHTA and CDR2 FQGNSA. The CDR3 has 14 residues. The CDR3 region is CASSLEAFGNEQFF. CDR3 DNA: TGTGCCAGCAGCTTAGAGGCTTTCGGCAATGAGCAGTTCTTC.

Only a few counts were recorded for this clonotype. V usage is TRBV2 and J usage is TRBJ2-1; D is tentatively TRBD1 or TRBD2 (5 bases each). Trimming took off 1 base at V and 4 bases at J, with 17 bases between the two ends. Germline V gives CDR1 SNHLY, CDR2 FYNNEI. The CDR3 sequence is 17 residues long. CDR3 loop: CASSEGTSGTLYNEQFF. Here the CDR3 DNA reads TGTGCCAGCAGTGAAGGAACATCCGGGACCCTATACAATGAGCAGTTCTTC.

The chain couples TRBV19 to TRBJ1-5; D gene unclear. The CDR3 has 17 amino acids. The ends were cut back, 0 bases at V and 2 bases at J, with 14 bases in the middle. CDR1 and CDR2 (germline): LNHDA, SQIVND (reference sequence). In DNA, the CDR3 is TGTGCCAGTAGTATAGATTTACAGACGTCTGGCAATCAGCCCCAGCATTTT. Encoded protein: CASSIDLQTSGNQPQHF. The full variable domain, its missing parts supplied by reference TRBV19 and TRBJ1-5, is DGGITQSPKYLFRKEGQNVTLSCEQNLNHDAMYWYRQDPGQGLRLIYYSQIVNDFQKGDIAEGYSVSREKKESFPLTVTSAQKNPTAFYLCASSIDLQTSGNQPQHFGDGTRLSIL.

This rearrangement joins TRBV9 to TRBJ2-7; 8 bases align to TRBD1. CDR3 length: 14 amino acids. The V gene's germline CDR1 is SGDLS and CDR2 YYNGEE. J lost 6 bases, V lost 2 bases, and 7 bases had no gene match. The CDR3 here is CASSVYTTGGEQYF. The CDR3 DNA reads TGTGCCAGCAGCGTCTATACAACAGGGGGCGAGCAGTACTTC. The full variable domain, with the rest looked up from reference TRBV9 and TRBJ2-7, is DSGVTQTPKHLITATGQRVTLRCSPRSGDLSVYWYQQSLDQGLQFLIQYYNGEERAKGNILERFSAQQFPDLHSELNLSSLELGDSALYFCASSVYTTGGEQYFGPGTRLTVT.

This chain uses TRBV7-9 with TRBJ2-3; no clear D gene. The CDR3 runs 14 residues. V lost 4 bases, J lost 4 bases, and 12 bases lay in between. Germline CDR1 and CDR2: SEHNR and FQNEAQ (reference sequence). The CDR3 coding sequence is TGTGCCAGCAGCTCCCCCGCCCTAGCAGATACGCAGTATTTT. Protein: CASSSPALADTQYF.

V usage is TRBV6-5 and J usage is TRBJ2-4, with D tentatively TRBD1 (6 bases). V was clipped by 4 bases and J by 4 bases, with 11 bases between them. The CDR3 spans 14 residues. The germline CDR1 and CDR2 sequences are MNHEY and SVGAGI. Here the CDR3 reads CASSSGAPKNIQYF. In DNA, the CDR3 is TGTGCCAGCAGTTCAGGGGCCCCTAAAAACATTCAGTACTTC.

The chain has TRBV6-6 and TRBJ1-1; TRBD1 agrees at 9 bases. Losses at the gene ends were 6 bases for V and 7 bases for J; bases not matched to a gene: 6. The CDR3 totals 13 residues. Germline CDR1 reads MNHNY; CDR2 reads SVGAGI (reference sequence). The CDR3 loop reads CASRPGQGGEAFF. Written as DNA, the CDR3 is TGTGCCAGCAGACCGGGACAGGGAGGTGAAGCTTTCTTT.

The J gene is TRBJ1-1, the V gene TRBV4-1; a weak D match, TRBD1 (5 bases). Germline CDR1 is MGHRA and CDR2 is YSYEKL. The CDR3 covers 19 residues. V dropped 1 base and J dropped 3 bases, with 24 bases sitting between them. The DNA for the CDR3 is TGCGCCAGCAGCCAAGTCTCCCCACTACTCCAGGGAGTGTACACTGAAGCTTTCTTT. Protein sequence: CASSQVSPLLQGVYTEAFF.

The chain links TRBV10-2 to TRBJ1-1; 10 bases line up with TRBD1. Germline V gives CDR1 WSHSY, CDR2 SAAADI. J gave up 3 bases and V 6 bases, and 4 bases lay outside the gene matches. There are 14 residues in the CDR3. The CDR3 DNA sequence: TGCGCCAGCAGGCGTGGGACAGGGGACACTGAAGCTTTCTTT. It yields the protein CASRRGTGDTEAFF.

The sample holds a few counts of this clonotype. V usage is TRBV5-8 and J usage is TRBJ2-5, with 7 nucleotides matching TRBD1. The CDR3 runs 18 residues. Germline loops: CDR1 SGHTS, CDR2 YDEGEE. The junction had 20 bases not matched to a gene; V was cut back by 4 bases and J by 5 bases. The chain's CDR3 is CASSPPLGDSGMEETQYF. The CDR3 DNA reads as TGTGCCAGCAGCCCCCCCCTCGGGGACAGTGGGATGGAGGAGACCCAGTACTTC.

This clonotype has only a few counts. The rearrangement links TRBV6-6 to TRBJ1-1; D is ambiguous. This CDR3 contains 15 residues. Trimming took off 4 bases at V and 1 base at J, with 13 bases between the two ends. Germline-derived CDR1 and CDR2 are MNHNY and SVGAGI (reference sequence). CDR3 sequence: CASSLSQGTNTEAFF. CDR3 nucleotides: TGTGCCAGCAGTTTGAGTCAAGGAACGAACACTGAAGCTTTCTTT.

The rearrangement uses TRBV14 and TRBJ1-2, with D unresolved. V was shortened by 1 base and J by 2 bases, with 11 bases between the two germline ends. The CDR3 is 15 amino acids. Germline V gene sequence: CDR1 SGHDN, CDR2 FVKESK. DNA of the CDR3: TGTGCCAGCAGCCAAGTCAGCGGAACCAACTATGGCTACACCTTC. Amino acid sequence: CASSQVSGTNYGYTF.